Included here is one T cell receptor beta chain sequence, with context. It lacks a known antigen. Within one base of it there is no much larger clone, and no base qualities were kept. The meaning of the sample's time point label: baseline before first vaccination. The vaccinee samples were drawn from two UK trials, COV001 and COV002, one of which was a single-blind randomized controlled phase 2/3 trial testing AZD1222 (ChAdOx1 nCoV-19) in healthy adults. For TCRbeta chain sequencing, PBMC samples were collected from trial participants at day 0 and at day 28 after the second dose. These data come from a study of T cell responses to AZD1222 COVID-19 vaccine (dated by TCRdb to the early 2020s). In terms of the full investigation: AZD1222 recipients given second doses at about 4 weeks or at about 12 weeks were pooled, since spike-specific TCR depth and breadth were not found to differ between the two schedules. A total of 240 or so trial participants underwent TCR sequencing, of whom approximately 200 had received two doses of AZD1222 and 26 had received two doses of the MenACWY control vaccine. Trial participants were enrolled by age into subgroups of 18-55, 56-69 and 70-plus years, and roughly 160, 29 and 62 TCR-sequenced participants, respectively, were included in these subgroups.

Study-wide findings and limitations: Most participants were white British and females outnumbered males, and the authors suggested that clonal diversity may have been underestimated. No day 14 peak-response samples were available, so repertoires were characterized only after the peak T cell response. The whole spike protein was spanned by vaccine-associated CD4 TCRs, and dominant responses were seen in regions 160-218 and 743-854. A significant rise in spike-specific TCR breadth and depth was observed after two AZD1222 doses relative to day 0 and relative to MenACWY recipients. In the small 56-69-year group, the increase in depth fell short of significance, most likely because of low power. Conclusions about previously exposed vaccinees are limited because only a handful of AZD1222 recipients were SARS-CoV-2 seropositive at baseline. Reportedly, close to half of the unique spike-specific TCRs recognized epitopes lying outside the regions that are mutated in the B.1.351 and B.1.1.7 variants.

The CDR3, cysteine through phenylalanine, is 15 amino acids long. CDR3 DNA only is kept here, 45 bases in frame from base 1. The germline V gene supplies CDR1 SNHLY and CDR2 FYNNEI. At the junction V is shortened by 3 bases and J by 6 bases, with 14 bases in between. The CDR3 regions of human TCRbeta chains were analyzed by immunosequencing. As for the original processing: TCRs in the repertoires were compared against a reference library of SARS-CoV-2-specific TCRs that had been generated with the MIRA antigen-specificity platform. Breadth meant the fraction of unique TCRs that were SARS-CoV-2-associated, whereas depth meant the fraction of total T cells that were SARS-CoV-2-associated. Using the MIRA data, every spike-specific TCR was mapped to the spike region that the TCR reacted to and assigned to either a CD4 or a CD8 class. Log10-transformed breadth and depth values were compared by one-way ANOVA with Sidak's multiple comparisons tests. TCRdb mirrors the immuneACCESS table, restricted to in-frame sequences. Some clones are absent from its copies; in checked studies, under half trace to an unresolved V gene, and the reason for the others is unknown. V, J and clone size reflect that table, while D and trimming were determined from the DNA. In all, the sample holds some 130,000 clones, and approximately 90% of those were seen once. In total, the top ten clones hold about 2% of the sample.

The clonotype comes from an adult in good health. The material sequenced was peripheral blood, taken on day 0 of AZD1222 vaccination. The rearranged chain carries TRBV2 and TRBJ2-2; TRBD2 is a weak D gene call, 5 bases matching. The sequence in DNA is TGTGCCAGCAGTGAGGTGCTAGCTGGGGCCGGGGAGCTGTTTTTT. It specifies CASSEVLAGAGELFF.